These 21 T cell receptor beta chains came from one sample sequenced in a study of cytomegalovirus exposure and HLA in healthy donors. A multiplex PCR was run with 60 Vbeta primers and 13 Jbeta primers. TCRdb's table, derived via immunoSEQ multiplex PCR, lists solely in-frame clones and lacks some. The table includes roughly 120,000 clones, 74% detected once. The sample consisted of PBMCs. These receptors were obtained from a woman between 40 and 55 years old in good health and CMV-seropositive.

The chain links TRBV5-6 to TRBJ2-2; D is possibly TRBD1 (6 bases). Trimming shortened V by 1 base and J by 7 bases, and 14 bases separated the two germline ends. CDR3 length equals 15 residues. Germline CDR1 is SGHDT and CDR2 is YYEEEE. The CDR3 DNA reads as TGTGCCAGCAGCTTGAAGGGGGAATACATCGGGGAGCTGTTTTTT. The encoded protein is CASSLKGEYIGELFF.

The V call is TRBV19, the J call TRBJ2-7; 11 bases align to TRBD1. The CDR3 runs to 14 residues. CDR1 is LNHDA, CDR2 SQIVND, per germline (reference sequence). V was clipped by 4 bases and J by 5 bases; unmatched bases: 4. DNA of the CDR3: TGTGCCAGTAGTACGGACAGGGGGCCTGACGAGCAGTACTTC. Encoded protein: CASSTDRGPDEQYF.

In its sample, this clone was seen once. The rearrangement uses TRBV12-5 and TRBJ1-4, with D possibly matching TRBD1 (6 bases). V was trimmed by 9 bases and J by 5 bases, leaving 22 bases between them. Germline V lookup: CDR1 LGHNT, CDR2 FRNRAP. The CDR3 consists of 16 residues. The chain's CDR3 is CASRITGLGENEKLFF. CDR3 DNA sequence: TGTGCTAGCAGGATTACAGGGTTGGGGGAAAATGAAAAACTGTTTTTT. The variable domain in full, with the rest retrieved from reference TRBV12-5 and TRBJ1-4, is DARVTQTPRHKVTEMGQEVTMRCQPILGHNTVFWYRQTMMQGLELLAYFRNRAPLDDSGMPKDRFSAEMPDATLATLKIQPSEPRDSAVYFCASRITGLGENEKLFFGSGTQLSVL.

This chain links TRBV7-8 with TRBJ1-4; 9 nucleotides match TRBD1. Per germline, CDR1 SGHVS and CDR2 FQNEAQ. The junction had 7 bases not matched to a gene; V was cut back by 0 bases and J by 8 bases. This CDR3 has 16 amino acids. CDR3 DNA: TGTGCCAGCAGCTTAGCGGAGGGACAGGGACGGGAAAAACTGTTTTTT. Protein: CASSLAEGQGREKLFF.

This clone has more than one count but fewer than ten. The chain has TRBV27 and TRBJ1-5; the match to TRBD1 covers 7 bases. With 6 bases clipped from V and 9 bases from J, the junction kept 8 bases outside the gene matches. Germline V gene sequence: CDR1 MNHEY, CDR2 SMNVEV (reference sequence). This CDR3 comprises 13 residues. The CDR3, as DNA: TGTGCCAGCAGCCTAAGACAGGGAAGGCCCCAGCATTTT. This translates into CASSLRQGRPQHF.

The rearrangement joins TRBV7-3 to TRBJ1-2, with a tentative D call TRBD1 (5 bases). Trimming took 5 bases from V and 5 from J, leaving 15 bases between them. The CDR3 extends over 14 amino acids. The germline gives CDR1 SGHTA, CDR2 FQGTGA. CDR3 in amino acids: CASSPGRGYYGYTF. CDR3 DNA sequence: TGTGCCAGCAGCCCCGGGAGGGGATATTATGGCTACACCTTC.

In DNA, the CDR3 is TGCGCCAGCAGCCCTCAGGACAGCTTGAGCTCCTACAATGAGCAGTTCTTC. It is translated as CASSPQDSLSSYNEQFF. The chain couples TRBV4-3 to TRBJ2-1, with D maybe TRBD1 (6 bases). This CDR3 is 17 amino acids long. Germline V gives CDR1 LGHNA, CDR2 YSLEER. The V and J ends lost 4 bases and 0 bases respectively, with 16 bases between them.

The chain couples TRBV11-3 to TRBJ1-1; 7 nucleotides agree with TRBD1. Trimming removed 5 bases from V and 4 bases from J; junction bases left unmatched: 7. CDR3 size: 14 residues. Germline V CDR1 and CDR2: SGHNT, YENEEA. CDR3 amino acids: CASSRISGGTEAFF. The CDR3 DNA reads TGTGCCAGCAGCCGTATTTCAGGGGGCACTGAAGCTTTCTTT.

In this sample, this clone turned up a few times. The chain has TRBV28 and TRBJ2-7; possible D gene TRBD2, 7 bases. This CDR3 has 12 residues. Germline V gene lookup returns CDR1 MDHEN and CDR2 SYDVKM. Trimming took off 6 bases at V and 7 bases at J, with 13 bases between the two ends. CDR3 nucleotides: TGTGCCAGCAGCAAAGGGGGGGGAGAGCAGTACTTC. Translating it yields CASSKGGGEQYF.

This chain joins TRBV6-5 and TRBJ2-7; no firm D call. This CDR3 region has 12 residues. Germline V lookup: CDR1 MNHEY, CDR2 SVGAGI. Trimming pared 6 bases from V and 6 bases from J, leaving 12 bases between. This CDR3 is CASRARGLEQYF. The CDR3, as DNA: TGTGCCAGCAGAGCTCGAGGCCTCGAGCAGTACTTC.

This clone was detected only once. This chain uses TRBV9 with TRBJ2-5; D ambiguous. V was cut by 0 bases and J by 2 bases, with 11 bases left in between. The CDR3 is made up of 15 amino acids. The germline CDR1 and CDR2 sequences are SGDLS and YYNGEE. The CDR3 spells CASSVGGGSQETQYF. The CDR3 bases are TGTGCCAGCAGCGTAGGTGGCGGCTCGCAAGAGACCCAGTACTTC.

A few counts support this clone. V usage is TRBV18 and J usage is TRBJ2-1, with 14 bases that match TRBD2. This CDR3 comprises 16 residues. Trimming cost V 0 bases and J 7 bases; bases outside gene matches: 2. Per the germline V gene, CDR1 is KGHSH and CDR2 is LQKENI. The CDR3 DNA reads TGTGCCAGCTCACCACCGGGACTAGCGGGAGTGAATGAGCAGTTCTTC. Encoded protein: CASSPPGLAGVNEQFF. The full variable domain, with the rest looked up from reference TRBV18 and TRBJ2-1, is NAGVMQNPRHLVRRRGQEARLRCSPMKGHSHVYWYRQLPEEGLKFMVYLQKENIIDESGMPKERFSAEFPKEGPSILRIQQVVRGDSAAYFCASSPPGLAGVNEQFFGPGTRLTVL.

The table lists this clone with a few counts. The rearrangement links TRBV2 to TRBJ2-2; a weak D match, TRBD1 (5 bases). Germline assignment: CDR1 SNHLY and CDR2 FYNNEI. CDR3 length: 16 amino acids. V was clipped by 2 bases and J by 6 bases, with 16 bases between them. CDR3 bases: TGTGCCAGCAGTGAATACGCAGGGATGGGCGCCGGGGAGCTGTTTTTT. It specifies CASSEYAGMGAGELFF. Complete variable domain (other parts from reference TRBV2 and TRBJ2-2): EPEVTQTPSHQVTQMGQEVILRCVPISNHLYFYWYRQILGQKVEFLVSFYNNEISEKSEIFDDQFSVERPDGSNFTLKIRSTKLEDSAMYFCASSEYAGMGAGELFFGEGSRLTVL.

The genes are TRBV19 and TRBJ1-1; TRBD1 aligns across 9 bases. Germline CDR1 is LNHDA and CDR2 is SQIVND (reference sequence). This CDR3 has 13 amino acids. V shed 7 bases, J shed 3 bases, and the junction held 3 bases outside the gene matches. The CDR3 DNA reads as TGTGCCAGTATCCGGACAGGGGACACTGAAGCTTTCTTT. Translating it yields CASIRTGDTEAFF.

The chain links TRBV7-9 to TRBJ2-5; maybe TRBD2 (6 bases). This CDR3 contains 14 residues. Germline V lookup: CDR1 SEHNR, CDR2 FQNEAQ (reference sequence). Trimming removed 5 bases from V and 0 bases from J, with 10 bases in between. CDR3 DNA: TGTGCCAGCAGCGGCGGGGATTACCAAGAGACCCAGTACTTC. As protein: CASSGGDYQETQYF.

The chain carries TRBV15 and TRBJ1-2; the match to TRBD1 covers 9 bases. The germline V gene has CDR1 LNHNV and CDR2 YYDKDF (reference sequence). This CDR3 has 14 amino acids. Trimming removed 1 base from V and 7 bases from J; junction bases left unmatched: 4. CDR3 loop: CATSRGDRVSGYTF. As DNA, the CDR3 is TGTGCCACCAGCAGAGGGGACAGGGTGTCTGGCTACACCTTC. Full variable domain (outside the CDR3, taken from reference TRBV15 and TRBJ1-2): DAMVIQNPRYQVTQFGKPVTLSCSQTLNHNVMYWYQQKSSQAPKLLFHYYDKDFNNEADTPDNFQSRRPNTSFCFLDIRSPGLGDTAMYLCATSRGDRVSGYTFGSGTRLTVV.

The chain recombines TRBV13 with TRBJ1-2; a weak D match, TRBD1 (5 bases). Trimming removed 1 base at V and 8 bases at J, with 14 bases between. The CDR3 covers 14 residues. From germline, CDR1 is PRHDT and CDR2 FYEKMQ (reference sequence). CDR3 sequence (DNA): TGTGCCAGCAGCTTAGCAGGGCCCTTTTGGGGCTACACCTTC. Amino acids: CASSLAGPFWGYTF.

J is TRBJ1-1 and V is TRBV19; D not certain. Trimming stripped 5 bases from V and 3 bases from J, with 13 bases between. Germline CDR1 and CDR2: LNHDA and SQIVND (reference sequence). The length of the CDR3 is 14 residues. CDR3 nucleotides: TGTGCCAGTAGTGGTAAGGGCGGGTACACTGAAGCTTTCTTT. It specifies CASSGKGGYTEAFF.

The chain has TRBV30 and TRBJ2-3; 15 bases are a match to TRBD2. The ends lost 3 bases at V and 4 bases at J; junction bases unmatched: 5. The CDR3 is 16 residues long. Germline CDR1 GTSNPN, CDR2 SVGIG (reference sequence). CDR3 protein: CAWRRGTSGRPDTQYF. CDR3 DNA sequence: TGTGCCTGGAGACGGGGGACTAGCGGGAGGCCAGATACGCAGTATTTT.

The rearrangement joins TRBV11-3 to TRBJ2-2; D is unclear. V was trimmed by 5 bases and J by 2 bases, leaving 3 bases between them. The CDR3 loop spans 12 amino acids. Germline-derived CDR1 and CDR2 are SGHNT and YENEEA. The CDR3 DNA reads TGTGCCAGCAGCCCTAACACCGGGGAGCTGTTTTTT. The encoded protein is CASSPNTGELFF. Based on the CDR3 plus reference TRBV11-3 and TRBJ2-2, the full variable domain is EAGVVQSPRYKIIEKKQPVAFWCNPISGHNTLYWYLQNLGQGPELLIRYENEEAVDDSQLPKDRFSAERLKGVDSTLKIQPAELGDSAVYLCASSPNTGELFFGEGSRLTVL.

This clone was seen only a few times. The chain has TRBV9 and TRBJ2-3, with 10 nucleotides matching TRBD2. This CDR3 comprises 17 residues. With 0 bases clipped from V and 4 bases from J, the junction kept 8 bases outside the gene matches. Looked up from germline, CDR1 is SGDLS and CDR2 is YYNGEE. CDR3 region: CASSVGILAGVADTQYF. The CDR3 DNA reads TGTGCCAGCAGCGTAGGGATTCTAGCGGGAGTCGCAGATACGCAGTATTTT.